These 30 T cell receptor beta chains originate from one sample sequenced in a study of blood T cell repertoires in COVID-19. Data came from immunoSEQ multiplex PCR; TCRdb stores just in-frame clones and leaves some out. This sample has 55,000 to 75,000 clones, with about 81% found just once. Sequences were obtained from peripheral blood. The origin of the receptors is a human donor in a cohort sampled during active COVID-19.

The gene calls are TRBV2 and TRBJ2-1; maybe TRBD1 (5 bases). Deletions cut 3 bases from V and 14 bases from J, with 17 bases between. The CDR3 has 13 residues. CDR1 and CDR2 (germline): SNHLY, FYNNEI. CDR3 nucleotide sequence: TGTGCCAGCAGTGATGGGGCAAGGGCGCTAGAGTTCTTC. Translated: CASSDGARALEFF. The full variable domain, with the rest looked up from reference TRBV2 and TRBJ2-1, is EPEVTQTPSHQVTQMGQEVILRCVPISNHLYFYWYRQILGQKVEFLVSFYNNEISEKSEIFDDQFSVERPDGSNFTLKIRSTKLEDSAMYFCASSDGARALEFFGPGTRLTVL.

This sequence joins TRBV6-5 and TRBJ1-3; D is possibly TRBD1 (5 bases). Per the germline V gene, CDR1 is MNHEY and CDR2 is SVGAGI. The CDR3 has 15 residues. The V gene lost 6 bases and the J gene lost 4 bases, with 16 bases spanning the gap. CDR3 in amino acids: CASSSLRGLGNTIYF. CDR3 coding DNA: TGTGCCAGCAGCTCCCTTCGGGGACTCGGAAACACCATATATTTT.

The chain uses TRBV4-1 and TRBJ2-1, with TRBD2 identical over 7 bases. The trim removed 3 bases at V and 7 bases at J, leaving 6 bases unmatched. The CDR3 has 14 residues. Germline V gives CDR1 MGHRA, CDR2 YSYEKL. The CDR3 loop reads CASSQPLARNEQFF. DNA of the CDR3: TGCGCCAGCAGCCAGCCACTAGCGAGAAATGAGCAGTTCTTC.

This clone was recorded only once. The DNA of the CDR3 is TGCAGCGCCCTGACAGGGGGCACTGAAGCTTTCTTT. The encoded protein is CSALTGGTEAFF. J is TRBJ1-1 and V is TRBV29-1; TRBD1 matches at 9 bases. Germline values: CDR1 SQVTM, CDR2 ANQGSEA. Trimming cost V 7 bases and J 4 bases; bases outside gene matches: 4. The CDR3 covers 12 residues.

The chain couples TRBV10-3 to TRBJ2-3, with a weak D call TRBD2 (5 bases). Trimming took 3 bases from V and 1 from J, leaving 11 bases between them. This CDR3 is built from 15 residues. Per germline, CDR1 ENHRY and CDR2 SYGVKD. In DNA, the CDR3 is TGTGCCATCAGTGATATAGGGCGGGGCACAGATACGCAGTATTTT. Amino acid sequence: CAISDIGRGTDTQYF.

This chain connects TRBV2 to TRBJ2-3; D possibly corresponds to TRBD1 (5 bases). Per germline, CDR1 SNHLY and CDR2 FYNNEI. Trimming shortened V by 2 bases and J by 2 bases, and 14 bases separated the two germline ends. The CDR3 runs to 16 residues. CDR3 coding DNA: TGTGCCAGCAGTGAATTGGGGCCAGGGAACACAGATACGCAGTATTTT. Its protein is CASSELGPGNTDTQYF.

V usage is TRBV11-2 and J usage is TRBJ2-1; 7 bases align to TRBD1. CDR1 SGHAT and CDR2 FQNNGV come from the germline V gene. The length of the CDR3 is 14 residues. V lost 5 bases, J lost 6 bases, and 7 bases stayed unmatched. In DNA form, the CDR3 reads TGTGCCAGCAGCCCTTGGGACAGCCTCAATGAGCAGTTCTTC. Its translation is CASSPWDSLNEQFF. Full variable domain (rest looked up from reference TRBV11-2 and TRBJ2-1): EAGVAQSPRYKIIEKRQSVAFWCNPISGHATLYWYQQILGQGPKLLIQFQNNGVVDDSQLPKDRFSAERLKGVDSTLKIQPAKLEDSAVYLCASSPWDSLNEQFFGPGTRLTVL.

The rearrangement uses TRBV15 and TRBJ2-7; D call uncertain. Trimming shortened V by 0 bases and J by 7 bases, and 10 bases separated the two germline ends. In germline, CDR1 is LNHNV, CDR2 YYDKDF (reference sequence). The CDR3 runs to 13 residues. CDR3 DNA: TGTGCCACCAGCAGAGATCTTACGGGTGAGCAGTACTTC. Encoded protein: CATSRDLTGEQYF.

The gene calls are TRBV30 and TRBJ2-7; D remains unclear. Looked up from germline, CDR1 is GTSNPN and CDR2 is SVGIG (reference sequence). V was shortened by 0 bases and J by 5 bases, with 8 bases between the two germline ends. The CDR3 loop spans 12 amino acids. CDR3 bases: TGTGCCTGGAGTGTACGGGTTAACGAGCAGTACTTC. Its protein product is CAWSVRVNEQYF.

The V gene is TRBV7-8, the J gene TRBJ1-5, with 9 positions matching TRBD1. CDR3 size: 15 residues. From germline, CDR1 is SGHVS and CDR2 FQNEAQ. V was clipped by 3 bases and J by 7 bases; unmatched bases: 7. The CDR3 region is CASSLGDREEQPQHF. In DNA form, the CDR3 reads TGTGCCAGCAGCTTGGGGGACAGGGAAGAACAGCCCCAGCATTTT.

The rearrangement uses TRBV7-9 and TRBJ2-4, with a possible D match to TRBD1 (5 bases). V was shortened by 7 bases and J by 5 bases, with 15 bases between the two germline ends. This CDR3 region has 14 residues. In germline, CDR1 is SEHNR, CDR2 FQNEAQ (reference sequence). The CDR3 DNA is TGTGCCAGCACCGATAGGGGCATCGAAAACATTCAGTACTTC. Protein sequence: CASTDRGIENIQYF.

The CDR3 loop is CATSEGDLPNQPQHF. The CDR3 DNA follows: TGTGCCACCAGTGAGGGGGACTTACCCAATCAGCCCCAGCATTTT. The chain recombines TRBV24-1 with TRBJ1-5; a weak D match, TRBD1 (5 bases). Germline V gives CDR1 KGHDR, CDR2 SFDVKD. Trimming shortened V by 4 bases and J by 3 bases, and 12 bases separated the two germline ends. The CDR3 runs to 15 residues.

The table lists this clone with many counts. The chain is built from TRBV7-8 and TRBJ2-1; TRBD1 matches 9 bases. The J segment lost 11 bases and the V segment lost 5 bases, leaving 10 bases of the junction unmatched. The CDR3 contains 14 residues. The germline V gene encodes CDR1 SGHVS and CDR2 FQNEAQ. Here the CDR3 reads CASSTWDRENQQFF. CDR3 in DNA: TGTGCCAGCAGCACCTGGGACAGGGAAAACCAGCAGTTCTTC.

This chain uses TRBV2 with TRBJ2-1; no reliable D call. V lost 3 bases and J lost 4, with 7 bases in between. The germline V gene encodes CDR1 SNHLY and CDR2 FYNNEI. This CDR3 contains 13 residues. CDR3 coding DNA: TGTGCCAGCAGTGAGGGCAGGTACAATGAGCAGTTCTTC. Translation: CASSEGRYNEQFF.

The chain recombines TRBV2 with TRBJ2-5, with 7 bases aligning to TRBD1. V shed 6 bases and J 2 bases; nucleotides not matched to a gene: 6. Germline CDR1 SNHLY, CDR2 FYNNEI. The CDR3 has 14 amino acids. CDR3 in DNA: TGTGCCAGCAGCGAGACAGGGATTCAAGAGACCCAGTACTTC. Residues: CASSETGIQETQYF.

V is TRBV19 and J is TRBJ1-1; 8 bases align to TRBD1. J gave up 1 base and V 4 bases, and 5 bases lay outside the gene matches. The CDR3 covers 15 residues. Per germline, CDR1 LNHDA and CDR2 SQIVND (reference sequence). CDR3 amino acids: CASSTATGANTEAFF. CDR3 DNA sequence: TGTGCCAGTAGTACGGCGACAGGGGCGAACACTGAAGCTTTCTTT.

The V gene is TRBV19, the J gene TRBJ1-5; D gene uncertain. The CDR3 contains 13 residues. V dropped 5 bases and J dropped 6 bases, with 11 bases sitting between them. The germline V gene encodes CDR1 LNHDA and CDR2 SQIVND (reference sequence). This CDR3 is CASSYGVLQPQHF. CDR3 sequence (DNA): TGTGCCAGTAGTTACGGAGTACTTCAGCCCCAGCATTTT.

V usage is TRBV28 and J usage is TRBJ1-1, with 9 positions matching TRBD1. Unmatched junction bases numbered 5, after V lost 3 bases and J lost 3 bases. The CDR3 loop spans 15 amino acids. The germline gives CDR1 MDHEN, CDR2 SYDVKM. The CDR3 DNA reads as TGTGCCAGCAGTTTTGGGGACAGGGAAGACACTGAAGCTTTCTTT. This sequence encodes CASSFGDREDTEAFF.

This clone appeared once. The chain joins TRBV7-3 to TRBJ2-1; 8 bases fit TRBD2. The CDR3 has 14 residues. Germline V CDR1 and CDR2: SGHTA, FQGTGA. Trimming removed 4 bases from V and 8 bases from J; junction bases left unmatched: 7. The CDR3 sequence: CASSWGSGGDEQFF. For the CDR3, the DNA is TGTGCCAGCAGCTGGGGCAGCGGGGGCGATGAGCAGTTCTTC.

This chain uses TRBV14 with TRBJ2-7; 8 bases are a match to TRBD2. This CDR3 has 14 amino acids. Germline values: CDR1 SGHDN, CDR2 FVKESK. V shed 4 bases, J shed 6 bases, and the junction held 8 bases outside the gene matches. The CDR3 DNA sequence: TGTGCCAGCAGCCTTATCCCGGGAGGGGGCGAGCAGTACTTC. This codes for CASSLIPGGGEQYF.

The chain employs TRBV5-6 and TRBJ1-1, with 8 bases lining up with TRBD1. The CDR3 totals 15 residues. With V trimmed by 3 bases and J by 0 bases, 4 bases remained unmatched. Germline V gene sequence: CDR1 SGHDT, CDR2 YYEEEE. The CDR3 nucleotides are TGTGCCAGCAGCTCACACAGGGGGATGAACACTGAAGCTTTCTTT. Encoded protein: CASSSHRGMNTEAFF.

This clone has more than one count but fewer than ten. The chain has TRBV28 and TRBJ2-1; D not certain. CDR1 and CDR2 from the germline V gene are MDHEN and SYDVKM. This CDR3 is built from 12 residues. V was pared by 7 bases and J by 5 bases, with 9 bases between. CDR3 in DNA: TGTGCCAGCACCCCTAATAACAATGAGCAGTTCTTC. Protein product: CASTPNNNEQFF. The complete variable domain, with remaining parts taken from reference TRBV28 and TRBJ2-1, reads DVKVTQSSRYLVKRTGEKVFLECVQDMDHENMFWYRQDPGLGLRLIYFSYDVKMKEKGDIPEGYSVSREKKERFSLILESASTNQTSMYLCASTPNNNEQFFGPGTRLTVL.

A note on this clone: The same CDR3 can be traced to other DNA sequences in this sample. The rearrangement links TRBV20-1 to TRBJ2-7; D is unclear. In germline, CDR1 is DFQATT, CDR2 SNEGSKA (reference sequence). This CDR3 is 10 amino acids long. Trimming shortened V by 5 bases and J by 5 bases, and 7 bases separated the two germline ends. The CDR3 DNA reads TGCAGTGCTCGTTTAGACGAGCAGTACTTC. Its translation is CSARLDEQYF.

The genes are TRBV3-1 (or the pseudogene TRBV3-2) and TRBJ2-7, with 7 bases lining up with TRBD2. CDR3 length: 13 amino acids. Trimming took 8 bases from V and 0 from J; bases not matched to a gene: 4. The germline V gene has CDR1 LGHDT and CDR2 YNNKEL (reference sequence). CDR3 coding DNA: TGTGCCAGCGCGGGGGAAAGCTCCTACGAGCAGTACTTC. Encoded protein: CASAGESSYEQYF.

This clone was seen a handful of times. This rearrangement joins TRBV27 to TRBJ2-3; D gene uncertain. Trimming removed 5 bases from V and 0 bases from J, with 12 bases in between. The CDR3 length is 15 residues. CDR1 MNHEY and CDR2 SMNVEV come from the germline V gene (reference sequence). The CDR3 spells CASSDHTTSTDTQYF. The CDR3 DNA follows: TGTGCCAGCAGTGACCACACGACTAGCACAGATACGCAGTATTTT.

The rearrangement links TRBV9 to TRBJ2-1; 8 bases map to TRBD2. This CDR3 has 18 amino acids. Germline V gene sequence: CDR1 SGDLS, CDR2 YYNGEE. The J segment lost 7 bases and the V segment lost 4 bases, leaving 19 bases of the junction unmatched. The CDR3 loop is CASSPRGLAGYLGNEQFF. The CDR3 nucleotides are TGTGCCAGCAGCCCCAGAGGGCTAGCGGGTTATCTGGGGAATGAGCAGTTCTTC.

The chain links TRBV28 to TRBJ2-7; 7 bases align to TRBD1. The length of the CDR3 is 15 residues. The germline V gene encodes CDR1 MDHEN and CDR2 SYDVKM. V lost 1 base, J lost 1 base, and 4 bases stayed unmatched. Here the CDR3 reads CASSLSLGQSYEQYF. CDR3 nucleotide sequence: TGTGCCAGCAGTTTATCTTTGGGACAGTCCTACGAGCAGTACTTC. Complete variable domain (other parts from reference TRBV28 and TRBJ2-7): DVKVTQSSRYLVKRTGEKVFLECVQDMDHENMFWYRQDPGLGLRLIYFSYDVKMKEKGDIPEGYSVSREKKERFSLILESASTNQTSMYLCASSLSLGQSYEQYFGPGTRLTVT.

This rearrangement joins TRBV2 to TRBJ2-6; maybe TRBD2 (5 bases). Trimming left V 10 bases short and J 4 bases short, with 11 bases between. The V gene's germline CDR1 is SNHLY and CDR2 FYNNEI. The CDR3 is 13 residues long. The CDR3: CAKSGLGANVLTF. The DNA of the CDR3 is TGTGCCAAATCGGGGTTAGGGGCCAACGTCCTGACTTTC.

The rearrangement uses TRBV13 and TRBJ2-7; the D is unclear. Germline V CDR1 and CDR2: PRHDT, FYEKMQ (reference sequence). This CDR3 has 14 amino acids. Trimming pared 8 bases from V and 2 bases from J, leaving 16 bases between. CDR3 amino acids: CASGHTGNTYEQYF. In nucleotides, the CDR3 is TGTGCCAGCGGTCATACCGGTAATACCTACGAGCAGTACTTC.

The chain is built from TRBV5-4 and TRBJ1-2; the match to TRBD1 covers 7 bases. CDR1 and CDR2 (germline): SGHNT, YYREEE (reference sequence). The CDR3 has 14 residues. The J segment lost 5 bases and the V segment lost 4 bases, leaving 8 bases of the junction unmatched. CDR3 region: CASSTGQEIYGYTF. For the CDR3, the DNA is TGTGCCAGCAGCACCGGACAGGAGATATATGGCTACACCTTC. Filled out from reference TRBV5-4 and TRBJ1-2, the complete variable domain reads ETGVTQSPTHLIKTRGQQVTLRCSSQSGHNTVSWYQQALGQGPQFIFQYYREEENGRGNFPPRFSGLQFPNYSSELNVNALELDDSALYLCASSTGQEIYGYTFGSGTRLTVV.